This TCR beta chain was sequenced for a study of blood T cell repertoires in COVID-19. The method was immunoSEQ multiplex PCR; TCRdb's version includes in-frame clones alone and lacks a portion of them. The sample shows roughly 200,000 clones, roughly nine tenths of them seen only once. Germline-derived CDR1 and CDR2 are SGHAT and FQNNGV. CDR3 length: 15 amino acids. V shed 2 bases and J shed 4 bases, with 12 bases lying between them. The sample comprised PBMCs or T cells enriched from blood (not recorded which). This TCR was sampled from a woman in her 50s in a cohort exposed to, infected with or recovered from COVID-19 (not recorded which). The rearrangement joins TRBV11-2 to TRBJ2-1; tentatively, D is TRBD1 (6 bases). The CDR3 is CASSLTDSLYNEQFF. As DNA, the CDR3 is TGTGCCAGCAGCTTAACGGACAGTTTGTACAATGAGCAGTTCTTC.